This T cell receptor (beta chain) was recovered during a study of OX40 agonist ivuxolimab in advanced cancers. In the study overall: Patients were treated with ivuxolimab, an agonistic anti-OX40 (CD134) antibody.

Turning to this clone: Its antigen is undetermined.

Assay used: immunoSEQ multiplex PCR; TCRdb lists only in-frame clones, some missing. The sample comprises under 85,000 clones, approximately 90% of which are singletons, and 0.45% to 0.65% rests with the top ten. The CDR3 contains 14 residues. The germline V gene has CDR1 MGHDK and CDR2 SYGVNS. V was shortened by 3 bases and J by 2 bases, with 10 bases between the two germline ends. People who had autoimmune disease history or systemic immunosuppression were excluded. Notes on the study in general: The investigators did not determine what antigen specificity the expanded peripheral T cells had. Also present in some nonresponders was a low level of normalized T-cell clonal expansion.

This chain connects TRBV25-1 to TRBJ2-5; D not resolved. Here the sequenced sample was CD4+ or CD8+ T cells sorted from blood, taken in a trial of the OX40 agonist ivuxolimab. The origin of this receptor is an adult with an advanced solid tumor such as melanoma, head and neck, liver or kidney cancer. For the CDR3, the DNA is TGTGCCAGCAGTGACTACCGTGGGCAAGAGACCCAGTACTTC. It codes for CASSDYRGQETQYF.